This T cell receptor beta chain was identified during a study of Ad26.COV2.S vaccination and SARS-CoV-2 variants. Across the study: Donor participated within the Ad26.COV2.S arm of the COV1001 trial. In the study, Ad26.COV2.S was injected intramuscularly once, or twice 56 days apart.

A note on this clone: Its antigen remains unidentified.

Trimming removed 5 bases at V and 1 base at J, with 14 bases between. This CDR3 is 15 amino acids long. The germline gives CDR1 SGHTA, CDR2 FQGNSA. Treatment in this sample: some 20 received Ad26.COV2.S at low or high dose, single or two shots; about five received placebo; per-sample allocation not given. Material that was analyzed had been drawn on day 63 after the first vaccine or placebo injection. An Ad26 vector that expressed Wuhan-strain SARS-CoV-2 spike constituted the vaccine. Study results and limitations: Placebo recipients and vaccine recipients were similar in non-spike TCR breadth.

TCRdb keeps only in-frame clones here, not all; method: immunoSEQ multiplex PCR. The sample holds hundreds of thousands of clones; roughly 89% are singletons and the top ten take about 2.5%. This chain joins TRBV7-2 and TRBJ1-1; D may be TRBD1 (5 bases). The source is a person between 18 and 59 years old who received the Ad26.COV2.S COVID-19 vaccine or a placebo. The specimen was peripheral blood, collected in a trial of Ad26.COV2.S vaccine versus placebo. The CDR3 region has the DNA TGTGCCAGCAGCCTTGACGACAGCGAGAACACTGAAGCTTTCTTT. Protein: CASSLDDSENTEAFF.